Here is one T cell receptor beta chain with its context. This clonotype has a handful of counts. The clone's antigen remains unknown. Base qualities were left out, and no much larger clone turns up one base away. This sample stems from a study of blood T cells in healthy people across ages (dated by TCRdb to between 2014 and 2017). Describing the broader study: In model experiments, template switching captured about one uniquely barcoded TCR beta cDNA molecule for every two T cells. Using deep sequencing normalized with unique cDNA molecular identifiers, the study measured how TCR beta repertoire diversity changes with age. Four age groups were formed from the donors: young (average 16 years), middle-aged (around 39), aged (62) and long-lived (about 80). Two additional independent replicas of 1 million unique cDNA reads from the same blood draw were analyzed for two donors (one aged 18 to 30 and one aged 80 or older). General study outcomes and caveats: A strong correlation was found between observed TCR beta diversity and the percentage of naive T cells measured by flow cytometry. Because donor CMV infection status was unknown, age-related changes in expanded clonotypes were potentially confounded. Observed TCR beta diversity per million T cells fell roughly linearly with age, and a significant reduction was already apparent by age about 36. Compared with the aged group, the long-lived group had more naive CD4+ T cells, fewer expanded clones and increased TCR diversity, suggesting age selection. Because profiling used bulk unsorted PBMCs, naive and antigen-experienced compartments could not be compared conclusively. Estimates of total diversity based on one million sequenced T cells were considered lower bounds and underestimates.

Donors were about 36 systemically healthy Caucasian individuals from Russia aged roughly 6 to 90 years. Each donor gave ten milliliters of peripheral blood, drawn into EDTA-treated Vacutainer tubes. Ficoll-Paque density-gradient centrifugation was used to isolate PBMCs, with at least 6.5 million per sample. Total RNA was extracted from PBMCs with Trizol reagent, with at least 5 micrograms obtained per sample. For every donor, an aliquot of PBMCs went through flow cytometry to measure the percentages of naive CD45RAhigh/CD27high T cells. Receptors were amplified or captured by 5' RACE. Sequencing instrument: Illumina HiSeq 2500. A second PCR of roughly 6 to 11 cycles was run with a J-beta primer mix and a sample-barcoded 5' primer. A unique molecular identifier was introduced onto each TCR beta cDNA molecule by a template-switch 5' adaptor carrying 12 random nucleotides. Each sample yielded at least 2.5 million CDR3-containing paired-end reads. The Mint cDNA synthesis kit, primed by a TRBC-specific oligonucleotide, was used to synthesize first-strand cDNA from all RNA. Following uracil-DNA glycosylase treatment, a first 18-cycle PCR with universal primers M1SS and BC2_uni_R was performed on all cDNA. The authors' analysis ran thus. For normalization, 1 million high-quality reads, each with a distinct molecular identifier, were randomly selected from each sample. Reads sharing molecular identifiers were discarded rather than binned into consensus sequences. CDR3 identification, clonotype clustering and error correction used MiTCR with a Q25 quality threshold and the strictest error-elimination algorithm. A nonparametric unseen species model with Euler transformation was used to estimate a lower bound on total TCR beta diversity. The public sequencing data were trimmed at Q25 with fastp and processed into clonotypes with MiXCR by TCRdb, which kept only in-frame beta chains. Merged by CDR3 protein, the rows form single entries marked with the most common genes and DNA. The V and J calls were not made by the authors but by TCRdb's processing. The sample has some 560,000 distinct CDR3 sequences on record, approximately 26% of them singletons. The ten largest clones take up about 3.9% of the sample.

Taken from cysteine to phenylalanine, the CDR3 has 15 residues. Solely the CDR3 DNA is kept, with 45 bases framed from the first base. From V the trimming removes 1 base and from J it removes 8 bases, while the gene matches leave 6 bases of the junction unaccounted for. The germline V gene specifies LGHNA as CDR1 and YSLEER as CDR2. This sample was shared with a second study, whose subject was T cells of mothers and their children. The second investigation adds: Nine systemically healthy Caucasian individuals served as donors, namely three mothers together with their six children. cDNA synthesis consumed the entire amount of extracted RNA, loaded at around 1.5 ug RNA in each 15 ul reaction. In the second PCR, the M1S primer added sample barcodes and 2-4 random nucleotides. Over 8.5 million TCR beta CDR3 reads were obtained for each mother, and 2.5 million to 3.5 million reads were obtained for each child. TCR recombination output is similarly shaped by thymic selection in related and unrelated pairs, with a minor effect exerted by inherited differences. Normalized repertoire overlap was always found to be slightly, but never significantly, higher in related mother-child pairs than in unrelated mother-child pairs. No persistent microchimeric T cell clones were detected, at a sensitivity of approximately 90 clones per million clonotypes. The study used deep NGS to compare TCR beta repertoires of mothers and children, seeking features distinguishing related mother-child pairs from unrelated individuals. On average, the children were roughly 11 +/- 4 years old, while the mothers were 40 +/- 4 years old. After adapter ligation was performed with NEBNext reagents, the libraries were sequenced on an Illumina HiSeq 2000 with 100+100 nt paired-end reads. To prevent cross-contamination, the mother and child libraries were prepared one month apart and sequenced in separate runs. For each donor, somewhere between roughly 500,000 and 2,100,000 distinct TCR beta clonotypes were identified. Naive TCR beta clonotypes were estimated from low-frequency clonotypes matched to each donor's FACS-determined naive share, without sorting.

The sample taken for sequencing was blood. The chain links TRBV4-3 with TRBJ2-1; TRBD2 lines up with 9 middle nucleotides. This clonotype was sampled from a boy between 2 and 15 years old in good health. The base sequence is TGCGCCAGCAGCCAAGGGCGGGAGGGCCTTTATGAGCAGTTCTTC. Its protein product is CASSQGREGLYEQFF.